This TCR beta chain was identified in a study of blood T cell repertoires in COVID-19. On the study more broadly: Samples of COVID-19 (acute and convalescent) were obtained from the United States, Italy and Spain. Sample material is recorded as cDNA or gDNA derived from T cells, B-cell-depleted T cells, or PBMCs.

The ends lost 3 bases at V and 0 bases at J; junction bases unmatched: 4. Looked up from germline, CDR1 is LNHDA and CDR2 is SQIVND (reference sequence). CDR3 size: 16 residues. In the source study's methods: It was from reference gene primer amplification that nucleated cell counts were estimated. Method: immunoSEQ multiplex PCR; TCRdb's copy keeps in-frame clones and lacks some. V, J and clone size were drawn from that table, and D and trimming were deduced from the DNA. The table records about 180,000 clones, 65% to 85% of them present only once. Everyone who took part was about 18 to 89 years old, and they came from 24 US areas. This clone was found a few times.

The receptor was isolated from a woman between 40 and 55 years old with acute COVID-19. This rearrangement joins TRBV19 to TRBJ2-3; 9 bases fit TRBD1. Sequenced sample: PBMCs or T cells enriched from blood (not recorded which). The CDR3, as DNA: TGTGCCAGTAGTATTGGGACAGGGATTAGCACAGATACGCAGTATTTT. Encoded protein: CASSIGTGISTDTQYF.